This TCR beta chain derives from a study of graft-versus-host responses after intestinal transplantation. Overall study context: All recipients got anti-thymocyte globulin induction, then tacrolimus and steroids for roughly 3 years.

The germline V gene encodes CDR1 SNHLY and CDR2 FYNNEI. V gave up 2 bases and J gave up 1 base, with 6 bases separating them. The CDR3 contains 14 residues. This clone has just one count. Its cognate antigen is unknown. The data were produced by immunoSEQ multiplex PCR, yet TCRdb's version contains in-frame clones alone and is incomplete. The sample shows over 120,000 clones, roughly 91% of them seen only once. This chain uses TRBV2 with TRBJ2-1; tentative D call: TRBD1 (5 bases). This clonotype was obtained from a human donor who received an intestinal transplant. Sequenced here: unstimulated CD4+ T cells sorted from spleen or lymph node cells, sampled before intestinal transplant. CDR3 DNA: TGTGCCAGCAGTGAACAGGGTTCCTACAATGAGCAGTTCTTC. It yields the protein CASSEQGSYNEQFF. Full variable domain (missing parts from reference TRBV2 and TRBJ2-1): EPEVTQTPSHQVTQMGQEVILRCVPISNHLYFYWYRQILGQKVEFLVSFYNNEISEKSEIFDDQFSVERPDGSNFTLKIRSTKLEDSAMYFCASSEQGSYNEQFFGPGTRLTVL.